The 4 T cell receptor beta chains reported below all come from one sample, sequenced in a study of control samples from healthy donors and cancer patients. Assay used: immunoSEQ multiplex PCR; TCRdb lists only in-frame clones, some missing. The sample carries 170,000 or so clones, over 85% recorded once. The specimen sequenced was blood. The receptors derive from a man in his thirties or forties in good health.

The chain links TRBV6-2 or TRBV6-3 to TRBJ1-2; a weak D match, TRBD1 (5 bases). There are 13 residues in the CDR3. Trimming took off 4 bases at V and 8 bases at J, with 14 bases between the two ends. Germline V CDR1 and CDR2: MNHEY, SVGEGT. CDR3 sequence (DNA): TGTGCCAGCAGTTCGACAGCCCGTGGGGGCTACACCTTC. Translating it yields CASSSTARGGYTF.

The chain uses TRBV19 and TRBJ1-6, with 9 bases identical to TRBD1. There are 15 residues in the CDR3. The germline gives CDR1 LNHDA, CDR2 SQIVND (reference sequence). The V gene end was trimmed by 2 bases and the J gene end by 9 bases; junction bases not matched to a gene: 5. The CDR3 sequence: CASSIWDRVGSPLHF. In nucleotides, the CDR3 is TGTGCCAGTAGTATATGGGACAGGGTTGGTTCACCCCTCCACTTT.

V gene TRBV5-1 combines with J gene TRBJ1-2; 9 positions agree with TRBD1. Germline CDR1 reads SGHRS; CDR2 reads YFSETQ. The CDR3 consists of 14 residues. V lost 4 bases to trimming and J lost 5 bases; unmatched junction nucleotides: 6. CDR3 bases: TGCGCCAGCAGCCAGGACAGGGGCGGGTATGGCTACACCTTC. This gives the protein CASSQDRGGYGYTF.

The chain uses TRBV5-1 and TRBJ1-6; 9 nucleotides align to TRBD1. From germline, CDR1 is SGHRS and CDR2 YFSETQ. This CDR3 is 16 amino acids long. Unmatched junction bases numbered 7, after V lost 4 bases and J lost 5 bases. The CDR3 is CASSPTGGADNSPLHF. DNA of the CDR3: TGCGCCAGCAGCCCTACAGGGGGCGCGGATAATTCACCCCTCCACTTT. Together with reference TRBV5-1 and TRBJ1-6, the CDR3 gives the full variable domain: KAGVTQTPRYLIKTRGQQVTLSCSPISGHRSVSWYQQTPGQGLQFLFEYFSETQRNKGNFPGRFSGRQFSNSRSEMNVSTLELGDSALYLCASSPTGGADNSPLHFGNGTRLTVT.